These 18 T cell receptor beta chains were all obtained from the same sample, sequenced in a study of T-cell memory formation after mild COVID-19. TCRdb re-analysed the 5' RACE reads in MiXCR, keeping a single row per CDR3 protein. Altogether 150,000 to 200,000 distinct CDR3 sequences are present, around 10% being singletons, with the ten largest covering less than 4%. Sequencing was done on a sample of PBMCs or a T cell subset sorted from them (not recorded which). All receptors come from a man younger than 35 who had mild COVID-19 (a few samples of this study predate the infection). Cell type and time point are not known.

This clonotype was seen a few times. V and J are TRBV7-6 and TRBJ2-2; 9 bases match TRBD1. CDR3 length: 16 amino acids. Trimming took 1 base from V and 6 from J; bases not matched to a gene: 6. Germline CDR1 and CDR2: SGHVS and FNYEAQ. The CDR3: CASSLGGQGLPGELFF. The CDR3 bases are TGTGCCAGCAGCTTAGGCGGACAGGGGCTGCCCGGGGAGCTGTTTTTT.

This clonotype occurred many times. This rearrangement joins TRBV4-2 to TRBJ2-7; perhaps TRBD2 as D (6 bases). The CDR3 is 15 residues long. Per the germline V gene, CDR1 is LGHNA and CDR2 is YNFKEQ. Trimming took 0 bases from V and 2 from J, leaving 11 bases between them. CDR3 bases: TGTGCCAGCAGCCAAGATCTAGCGCCTGCCTACGAGCAGTACTTC. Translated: CASSQDLAPAYEQYF.

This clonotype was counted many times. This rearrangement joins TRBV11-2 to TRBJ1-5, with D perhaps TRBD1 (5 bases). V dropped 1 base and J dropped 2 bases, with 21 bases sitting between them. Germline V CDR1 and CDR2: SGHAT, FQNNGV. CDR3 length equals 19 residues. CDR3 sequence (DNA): TGTGCCAGCAGCTTAGGGGTGGGGGGTATAGTGGTCGGCAATCAGCCCCAGCATTTT. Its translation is CASSLGVGGIVVGNQPQHF.

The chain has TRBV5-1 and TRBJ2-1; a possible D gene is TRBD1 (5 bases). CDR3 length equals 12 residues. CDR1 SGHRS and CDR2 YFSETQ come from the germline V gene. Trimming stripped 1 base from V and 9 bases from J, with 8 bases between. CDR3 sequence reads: CASSLLGPEQFF. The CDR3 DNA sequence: TGCGCCAGCAGCTTGTTGGGGCCTGAGCAGTTCTTC.

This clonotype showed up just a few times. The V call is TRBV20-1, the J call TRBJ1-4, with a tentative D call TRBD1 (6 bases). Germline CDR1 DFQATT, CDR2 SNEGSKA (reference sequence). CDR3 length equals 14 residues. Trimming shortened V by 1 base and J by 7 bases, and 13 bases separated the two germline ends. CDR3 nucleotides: TGCAGTGCTAGAGGCGGAGGGGGGCCTGAAAAACTGTTTTTT. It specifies CSARGGGGPEKLFF.

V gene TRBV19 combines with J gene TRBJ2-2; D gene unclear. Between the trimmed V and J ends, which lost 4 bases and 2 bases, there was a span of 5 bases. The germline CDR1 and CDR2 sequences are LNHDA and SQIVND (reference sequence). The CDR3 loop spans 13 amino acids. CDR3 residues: CASSTHNTGELFF. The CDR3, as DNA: TGTGCCAGTAGTACCCATAACACCGGGGAGCTGTTTTTT.

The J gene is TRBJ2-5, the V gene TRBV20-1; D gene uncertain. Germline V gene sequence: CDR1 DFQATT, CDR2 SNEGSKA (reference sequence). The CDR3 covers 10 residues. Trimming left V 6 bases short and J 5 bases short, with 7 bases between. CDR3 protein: CSATTETQYF. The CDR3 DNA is TGCAGTGCGACGACGGAGACCCAGTACTTC.

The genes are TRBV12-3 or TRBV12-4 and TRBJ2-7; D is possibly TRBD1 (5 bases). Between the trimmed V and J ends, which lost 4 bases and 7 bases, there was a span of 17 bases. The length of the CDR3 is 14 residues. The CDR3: CASSSTGVAWEQYF. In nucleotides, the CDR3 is TGTGCCAGCAGTTCTACAGGAGTGGCGTGGGAGCAGTACTTC.

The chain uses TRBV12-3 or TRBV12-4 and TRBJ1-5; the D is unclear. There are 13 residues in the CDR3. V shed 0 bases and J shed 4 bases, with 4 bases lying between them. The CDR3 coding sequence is TGTGCCAGCAGTTTAGCGCGGAATCAGCCCCAGCATTTT. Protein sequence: CASSLARNQPQHF.

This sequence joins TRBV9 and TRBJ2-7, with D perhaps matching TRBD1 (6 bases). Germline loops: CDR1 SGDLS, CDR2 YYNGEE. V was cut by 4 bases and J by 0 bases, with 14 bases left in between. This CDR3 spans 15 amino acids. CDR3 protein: CASSPLGTPSYEQYV. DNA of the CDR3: TGTGCCAGCAGCCCCCTAGGGACACCCTCCTACGAGCAGTACGTC.

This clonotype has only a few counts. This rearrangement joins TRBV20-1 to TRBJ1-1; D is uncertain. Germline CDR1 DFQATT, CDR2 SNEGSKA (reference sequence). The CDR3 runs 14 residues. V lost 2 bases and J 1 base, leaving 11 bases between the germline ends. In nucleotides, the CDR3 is TGCAGTGCTAGAAGGGATCCAGCGAACACTGAAGCTTTCTTT. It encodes CSARRDPANTEAFF.

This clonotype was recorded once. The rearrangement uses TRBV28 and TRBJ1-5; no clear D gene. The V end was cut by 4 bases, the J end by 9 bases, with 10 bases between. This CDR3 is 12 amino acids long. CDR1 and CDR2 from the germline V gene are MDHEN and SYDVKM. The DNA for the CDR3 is TGTGCCAGCAGTTCGGCCCACCGGCCCCAGCATTTT. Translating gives CASSSAHRPQHF.

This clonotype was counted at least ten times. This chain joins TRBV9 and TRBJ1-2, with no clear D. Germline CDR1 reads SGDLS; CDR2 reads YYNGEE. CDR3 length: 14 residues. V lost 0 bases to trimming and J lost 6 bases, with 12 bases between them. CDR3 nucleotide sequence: TGTGCCAGCAGCGTAGATCTGACGGAGAATGGCTACACCTTC. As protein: CASSVDLTENGYTF.

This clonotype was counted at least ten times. The CDR3 is CASSLARTSDEQFF. The CDR3 region has the DNA TGCGCCAGCAGCTTGGCCCGTACGTCCGATGAGCAGTTCTTC. The V and J genes are TRBV5-1 and TRBJ2-1; D is undetermined. Germline V gene data show CDR1 as SGHRS and CDR2 as YFSETQ. Trimming removed 0 bases from V and 8 bases from J, with 12 bases in between. This CDR3 has 14 residues.

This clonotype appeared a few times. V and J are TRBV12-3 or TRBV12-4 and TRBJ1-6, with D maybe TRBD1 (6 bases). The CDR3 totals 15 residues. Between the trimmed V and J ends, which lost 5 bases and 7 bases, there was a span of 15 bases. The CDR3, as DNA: TGTGCCAGCAGTGGCAGGGGTCGGGAGAATTCACCCCTCCACTTT. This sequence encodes CASSGRGRENSPLHF.

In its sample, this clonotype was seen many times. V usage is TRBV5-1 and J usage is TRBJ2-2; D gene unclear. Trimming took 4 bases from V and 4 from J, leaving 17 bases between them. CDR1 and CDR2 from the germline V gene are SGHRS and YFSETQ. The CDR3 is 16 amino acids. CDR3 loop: CASSLTARRATGELFF. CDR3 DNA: TGCGCCAGCAGCCTGACCGCTCGACGGGCCACCGGGGAGCTGTTTTTT.

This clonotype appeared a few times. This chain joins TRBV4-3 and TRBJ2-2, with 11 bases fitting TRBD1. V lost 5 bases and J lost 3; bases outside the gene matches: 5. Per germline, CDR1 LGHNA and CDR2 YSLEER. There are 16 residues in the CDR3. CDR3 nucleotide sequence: TGCGCCAGCAGCAAAGGGACAGGGGGGGACACCGGGGAGCTGTTTTTT. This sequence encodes CASSKGTGGDTGELFF.

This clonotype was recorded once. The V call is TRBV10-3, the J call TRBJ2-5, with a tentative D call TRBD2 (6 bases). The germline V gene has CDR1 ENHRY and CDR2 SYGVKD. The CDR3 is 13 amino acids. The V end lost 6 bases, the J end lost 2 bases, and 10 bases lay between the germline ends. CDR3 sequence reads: CAIRTGGQETQYF. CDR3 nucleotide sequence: TGTGCCATCAGAACAGGAGGGCAAGAGACCCAGTACTTC.